This T cell receptor beta chain stems from a study of neoadjuvant anti-PD-1 for oral cavity cancer. About the research overall: Patients without progression received a fourth nivolumab dose around day 43, then surgical resection on days 50-56. Study-level findings and limits: Higher pretreatment Treg/Th17 ratios tracked higher pretreatment blood clonality.

To note about this clone: Antigen unknown.

Six replicates per PBMC sample, mostly from 400 to 500 ng of genomic DNA. Clones were read by immunoSEQ multiplex PCR, and TCRdb kept only the in-frame ones, dropping some. The table includes some 71,000 clones, around 88% detected once. This TCR derives from a person between 40 and 80 years old with oral cavity squamous cell carcinoma. The sample in question was PBMCs, obtained before nivolumab (anti-PD-1) treatment.

The DNA for the CDR3 is TGTGCCAGCAGCCAGGACGGACTCCGTGATGAGCAGTTCTTC. This gives the protein CASSQDGLRDEQFF. The chain has TRBV4-2 and TRBJ2-1; tentative D call: TRBD2 (5 bases). The CDR3 totals 14 residues. Per the germline V gene, CDR1 is LGHNA and CDR2 is YNFKEQ. Trimming took 3 bases from V and 8 from J, leaving 14 bases between them.